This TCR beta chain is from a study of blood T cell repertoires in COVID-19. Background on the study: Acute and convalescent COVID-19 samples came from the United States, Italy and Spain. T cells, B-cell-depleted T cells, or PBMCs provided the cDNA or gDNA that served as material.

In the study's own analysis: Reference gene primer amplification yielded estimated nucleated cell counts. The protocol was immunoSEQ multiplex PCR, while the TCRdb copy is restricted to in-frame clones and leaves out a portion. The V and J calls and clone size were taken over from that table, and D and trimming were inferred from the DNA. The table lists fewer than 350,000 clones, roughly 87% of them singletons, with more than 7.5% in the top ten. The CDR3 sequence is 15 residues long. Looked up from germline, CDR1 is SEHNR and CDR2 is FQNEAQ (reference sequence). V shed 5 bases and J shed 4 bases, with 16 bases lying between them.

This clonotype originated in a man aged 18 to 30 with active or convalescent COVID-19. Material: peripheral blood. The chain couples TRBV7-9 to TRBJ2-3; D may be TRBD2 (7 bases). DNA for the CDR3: TGTGCCAGCAGCCTCGGGGAGGGGGGCTCAGATACGCAGTATTTT. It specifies CASSLGEGGSDTQYF.